This T cell receptor beta chain appears in the sequencing data of a study of cytomegalovirus exposure and HLA in healthy donors. Study-level results: Later analysis identified several of the most significant clusters that appeared linked to common viral pathogens. Across donors, presence/absence analyses took sequencing depth to be roughly uniform.

The CDR3 extends over 16 amino acids. A remark on this clone: What it recognizes is unknown.

Researchers ran the PCR with 60 Vbeta and 13 Jbeta primers. TCRdb's copy holds only in-frame clones and misses some; the assay was immunoSEQ multiplex PCR. This table holds 85,000 to 100,000 clones, just under 80% found once. Sequenced: PBMCs. This sequence originates from a man under 40 in good health and CMV-seronegative. The chain has TRBV1 and TRBJ2-3; the table's D call, TRBD2, has no DNA check behind it. TRBV1 has pseudogene status. The CDR3 spells CTSSQAAEASTDTQYF. For the CDR3, the DNA is TGCACCAGCAGCCAAGCAGCGGAGGCCAGCACAGATACGCAGTATTTT.